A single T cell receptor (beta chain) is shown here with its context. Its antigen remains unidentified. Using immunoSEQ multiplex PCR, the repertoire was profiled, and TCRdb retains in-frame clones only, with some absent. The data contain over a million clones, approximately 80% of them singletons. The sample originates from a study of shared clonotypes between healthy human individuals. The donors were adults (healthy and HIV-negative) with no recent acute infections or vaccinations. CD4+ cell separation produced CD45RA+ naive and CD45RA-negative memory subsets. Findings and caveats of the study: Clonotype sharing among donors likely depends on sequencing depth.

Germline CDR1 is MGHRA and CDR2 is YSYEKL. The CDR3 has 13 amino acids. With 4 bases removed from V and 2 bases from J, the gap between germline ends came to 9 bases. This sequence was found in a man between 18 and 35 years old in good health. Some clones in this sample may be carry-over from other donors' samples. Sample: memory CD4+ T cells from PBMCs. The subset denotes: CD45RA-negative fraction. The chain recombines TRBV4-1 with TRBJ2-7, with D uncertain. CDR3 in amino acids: CASSPQPTYEQYF. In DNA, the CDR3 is TGCGCCAGCAGCCCCCAACCCACCTACGAGCAGTACTTC.